These 13 T cell receptor beta chains share one sample of origin, sequenced in a study of chemoradiotherapy in HPV16-positive cancers (dated by TCRdb to about 2022). Libraries were constructed by the immunoSEQ multiplex PCR assay. TCRdb took this table from immuneACCESS and kept in-frame rearrangements with V and J called. Such tables lack part of the clones; where checked against another copy, unresolved V genes explain under half of the gap, and the rest is unexplained. The sample contains roughly 32,000 clones, nearly 90% of them found a single time. In total, the top ten clones hold approximately 2.8% of the sample. Sequences were derived from blood, sampled from a patient who underwent chemoradiotherapy. Source of these receptors: a human donor with HPV-associated anogenital cancer.

With respect to this clone: A read error may account for a junction end that differs from germline. The gene calls are TRBV7-2 and TRBJ1-1; no clear D. The CDR3 has 13 amino acids. The germline gives CDR1 SGHTA, CDR2 FQGNSA. The CDR3 loop reads CASSQDFGGEAFF. For the CDR3, the DNA is TGCGCCAGCAGCCAAGATTTCGGCGGTGAAGCTTTCTTC.

The V and J genes are TRBV6-4 and TRBJ1-2; 11 bases agree with TRBD1. This CDR3 has 13 residues. J was trimmed by 8 bases and V by 6 bases; bases with no gene match: 5. Germline CDR1 MRHNA, CDR2 SNTAGT. DNA for the CDR3: TGTGCCAGCAGAAGCAGGACAGGGGGCGGCTACACCTTC. It codes for CASRSRTGGGYTF.

The chain links TRBV9 to TRBJ2-1, with 9 bases aligning to TRBD2. Trimming took 0 bases from V and 9 from J; bases not matched to a gene: 7. The CDR3 extends over 15 amino acids. Germline lookup yields CDR1 SGDLS and CDR2 YYNGEE. The CDR3 loop is CASSVEAGGPFEQFF. CDR3 nucleotide sequence: TGTGCCAGCAGCGTAGAGGCGGGGGGGCCATTTGAGCAGTTCTTC.

The chain uses TRBV27 and TRBJ1-1, with D possibly being TRBD1 (6 bases). Germline CDR1 and CDR2: MNHEY and SMNVEV (reference sequence). This CDR3 is built from 13 residues. The V gene lost 3 bases and the J gene lost 10 bases, with 15 bases spanning the gap. CDR3 in DNA: TGTGCCAGCAGTTTCAGGACAGCCGCTGCAGCTTTCTTT. Translating it yields CASSFRTAAAAFF.

CDR3 loop: CRLWGGDQPQHF. In DNA, the CDR3 is TGCAGGCTATGGGGTGGAGATCAGCCCCAGCATTTT. This chain connects TRBV29-1 to TRBJ1-5; the D is unclear. The CDR3 runs 12 residues. The germline V gene encodes CDR1 SQVTM and CDR2 ANQGSEA.

The genes are TRBV7-8 and TRBJ2-1; the D gene is possibly TRBD1 (6 bases). The CDR3 has 13 amino acids. V lost 5 bases, J lost 4 bases, and 9 bases lay in between. Per the germline V gene, CDR1 is SGHVS and CDR2 is FQNEAQ. DNA for the CDR3: TGTGCCAGCAGCCCTACAGGGTACAATGAGCAGTTCTTC. Translation: CASSPTGYNEQFF.

The chain uses TRBV18 and TRBJ2-2; D is perhaps TRBD1 (5 bases). CDR3 length equals 13 residues. Germline CDR1 is KGHSH and CDR2 is LQKENI. The V and J ends lost 6 bases and 7 bases respectively, with 12 bases between them. The CDR3 nucleotides read TGTGCCAGCTCCATATCACAGGACGGGGAGCTGTTTTTT. Its translation is CASSISQDGELFF.

As concerns this clone: The junction differs from germline at one of its ends, possibly a read error. This rearrangement joins TRBV25-1 to TRBJ1-2; maybe TRBD1 (5 bases). In germline, CDR1 is MGHDK, CDR2 SYGVNS. This CDR3 region has 11 residues. This CDR3 is CASRGTSATAF. CDR3 coding DNA: TGTGCCAGCAGAGGGACCAGCGCAACAGCCTTC.

The J gene is TRBJ2-1, the V gene TRBV10-3; 7 bases are a match to TRBD2. The CDR3 covers 14 residues. V shed 11 bases, J shed 12 bases, and the junction held 19 bases outside the gene matches. CDR1 is ENHRY and CDR2 is SYGVKD in the germline V gene. The CDR3 sequence: CAATTAGVGAGQFF. The CDR3 bases are TGTGCCGCGACGACGGCGGGGGTCGGGGCCGGGCAGTTCTTC.

This clone was picked up one time. The J gene is TRBJ2-6, the V gene TRBV5-4; the D is unclear. The CDR3 contains 16 residues. Germline lookup yields CDR1 SGHNT and CDR2 YYREEE (reference sequence). Trimming took off 6 bases at V and 0 bases at J, with 13 bases between the two ends. The DNA of the CDR3 is TGTGCCAGCACCTCTTTTGTGAGCTCTGGGGCCAACGTCCTGACTTTC. The encoded protein is CASTSFVSSGANVLTF.

V usage is TRBV6-6 and J usage is TRBJ2-7; 8 bases fit TRBD1. From germline, CDR1 is MNHNY and CDR2 SVGAGI (reference sequence). This CDR3 is built from 12 residues. V lost 6 bases and J lost 7; bases outside the gene matches: 5. CDR3 protein: CASSRTGREQYF. The DNA for the CDR3 is TGTGCCAGCAGCAGGACAGGGCGGGAGCAGTACTTC.

CDR3 nucleotides: TGCGCCAGCAGCCAGCTGGTTGACTACAATGAGCAGTTCTTC. This encodes CASSQLVDYNEQFF. The chain recombines TRBV4-3 with TRBJ2-1; no firm D call. From germline, CDR1 is LGHNA and CDR2 YSLEER. This CDR3 spans 14 amino acids. V was clipped by 3 bases and J by 3 bases, with 9 bases between them.

The chain is built from TRBV27 and TRBJ1-2; TRBD1 aligns across 9 bases. Germline V gives CDR1 MNHEY, CDR2 SMNVEV (reference sequence). The ends lost 2 bases at V and 3 bases at J; junction bases unmatched: 4. The CDR3 contains 15 residues. CDR3 protein: CASSLMTGGYYGYTF. DNA of the CDR3: TGTGCCAGCAGTTTAATGACAGGGGGGTACTATGGCTACACCTTC.